The rows below give T cell receptor beta chains drawn from one sample of a study of Ad26.COV2.S vaccination and SARS-CoV-2 variants. Clones were sequenced by immunoSEQ multiplex PCR, and TCRdb holds only the in-frame ones, with some missing. The sample lists 350,000 to 550,000 clones, 89% occurring once. This specimen was peripheral blood, taken in a trial of Ad26.COV2.S vaccine versus placebo. Receptor source: a person between 18 and 65 years old who received the Ad26.COV2.S COVID-19 vaccine or a placebo. CDR3s leave out the opening cysteine and the closing phenylalanine or tryptophan. D genes are given only for firm matches.

v_call,j_call,d_call,cdr3_length,cdr3_aa
TRBV19,TRBJ1-2,-,11,ASSIVTGYGYT
TRBV11-2,TRBJ2-1,-,14,ASSSPGGGGYNEQF
TRBV7-8,TRBJ2-1,-,15,ASSPRPPILGGNEQF
TRBV27,TRBJ1-4,-,14,ASSPSVGETNEKLF
TRBV4-2,TRBJ1-1,-,11,ASSQDGEVEAF
TRBV10-3,TRBJ1-1,-,12,AISEIGDNTEAF
TRBV6-5,TRBJ1-5,TRBD1,12,ASRKGTDYQPQH
TRBV29-1,TRBJ2-1,-,11,SGGARFGGEQF
TRBV27,TRBJ1-6,TRBD1,15,ASSFDVGQGANSPLH
TRBV18,TRBJ1-1,-,11,ASSPLGKTEAF
TRBV5-1,TRBJ2-1,TRBD1,13,ASSRAGTGRNEQF
TRBV5-6,TRBJ2-7,-,10,ASSLTGYEQY
TRBV4-1,TRBJ1-3,-,11,ASSSDRRNTIY